Below, 27 T cell receptor beta chains from the same sample are listed, as sequenced in a study of cytomegalovirus exposure and HLA in healthy donors. Repertoires were generated with immunoSEQ multiplex PCR, while TCRdb's copy carries only in-frame clones and drops some. The sample consists of about 140,000 clones, around 88% of them appearing once. Sequencing used PBMCs. These receptors were collected from a young woman in good health and CMV-seropositive.

The V gene is TRBV7-2, the J gene TRBJ1-2; D possibly corresponds to TRBD1 (5 bases). CDR1 and CDR2 (germline): SGHTA, FQGNSA. The CDR3 is 14 residues long. V lost 2 bases and J lost 7, with 14 bases in between. In DNA form, the CDR3 reads TGTGCCAGCAGCTTATTTGGCAGGGAGGGTGGCTACACCTTC. Its protein is CASSLFGREGGYTF.

The V and J genes are TRBV2 and TRBJ2-7; possible D gene TRBD1, 6 bases. The CDR3 length is 12 residues. The ends were cut back, 4 bases at V and 6 bases at J, with 10 bases in the middle. The germline gives CDR1 SNHLY, CDR2 FYNNEI. The CDR3 region is CASSVQGSEQYF. The CDR3, as DNA: TGTGCCAGCAGTGTACAGGGATCCGAGCAGTACTTC.

The chain has TRBV29-1 and TRBJ1-3, with D tentatively TRBD1 (5 bases). Trimming left V 4 bases short and J 4 bases short, with 20 bases between. Germline loops: CDR1 SQVTM, CDR2 ANQGSEA. This CDR3 has 16 residues. CDR3 residues: CSVGSGGKGSGNTIYF. CDR3 nucleotides: TGCAGCGTTGGATCCGGGGGTAAAGGGTCGGGAAACACCATATATTTT.

The V and J genes are TRBV5-1 and TRBJ2-3; 8 bases agree with TRBD1. The CDR3 sequence is 15 residues long. Germline V gene lookup returns CDR1 SGHRS and CDR2 YFSETQ. The J segment lost 2 bases and the V segment lost 3 bases, leaving 5 bases of the junction unmatched. The CDR3 protein is CASSSGTGATDTQYF. The CDR3 coding sequence is TGCGCCAGCAGCTCCGGGACAGGAGCCACAGATACGCAGTATTTT.

The chain links TRBV19 to TRBJ1-4; TRBD1 aligns across 7 bases. The CDR3 sequence is 17 residues long. Trimming took 1 base from V and 5 from J; bases not matched to a gene: 10. Germline CDR1 reads LNHDA; CDR2 reads SQIVND (reference sequence). The CDR3 loop is CASSIVYQTGKNEKLFF. As DNA, the CDR3 is TGTGCCAGTAGTATAGTTTACCAGACAGGGAAAAATGAAAAACTGTTTTTT.

The rearrangement joins TRBV7-8 to TRBJ1-5; 10 bases are shared with TRBD1. This CDR3 is 15 amino acids long. Germline CDR1 SGHVS, CDR2 FQNEAQ. With 5 bases clipped from V and 7 bases from J, the junction kept 8 bases outside the gene matches. CDR3 DNA: TGTGCCAGCAGCCGAGGGACAGGGGAAGGACAGCCCCAGCATTTT. Translated, it gives CASSRGTGEGQPQHF.

The V call is TRBV7-2, the J call TRBJ2-7; TRBD2 matches 9 bases. The CDR3 has 15 residues. The germline gives CDR1 SGHTA, CDR2 FQGNSA. V trimming: 2 bases; J trimming: 3 bases; junction bases outside the gene matches: 5. For the CDR3, the DNA is TGTGCCAGCAGCTTAAGTGCGGGAGGGATCTACGAGCAGTACTTC. Translating gives CASSLSAGGIYEQYF. The variable domain in full, completed from reference TRBV7-2 and TRBJ2-7, reads GAGVSQSPSNKVTEKGKDVELRCDPISGHTALYWYRQSLGQGLEFLIYFQGNSAPDKSGLPSDRFSAERTGGSVSTLTIQRTQQEDSAVYLCASSLSAGGIYEQYFGPGTRLTVT.

The chain couples TRBV7-9 to TRBJ1-1; D not resolved. The V gene lost 2 bases and the J gene lost 4 bases, with 11 bases spanning the gap. The CDR3 runs 14 residues. Germline CDR1 reads SEHNR; CDR2 reads FQNEAQ (reference sequence). The CDR3 sequence: CASSLIQSTTEAFF. CDR3 bases: TGTGCCAGCAGCTTAATACAGTCGACCACTGAAGCTTTCTTT.

V is TRBV4-2 and J is TRBJ2-3; a weak D match, TRBD2 (7 bases). The CDR3 has 16 amino acids. V was trimmed by 0 bases and J by 5 bases, leaving 15 bases between them. Germline values: CDR1 LGHNA, CDR2 YNFKEQ. The CDR3 loop is CASSQDRRGGRDTQYF. As DNA, the CDR3 is TGTGCCAGCAGCCAAGATCGGAGGGGGGGCCGAGATACGCAGTATTTT.

The CDR3 spells CASSEGQGLSQPQHF. The CDR3 nucleotides read TGTGCCAGCAGTGAGGGACAGGGGTTGAGTCAGCCCCAGCATTTT. The chain uses TRBV6-1 and TRBJ1-5; 10 positions agree with TRBD1. Germline V lookup: CDR1 MNHNS, CDR2 SASEGT. J was trimmed by 6 bases and V by 3 bases; bases with no gene match: 5. This CDR3 region has 15 residues.

The chain links TRBV5-1 to TRBJ1-6; possible D gene TRBD1, 6 bases. Germline loops: CDR1 SGHRS, CDR2 YFSETQ. The CDR3 loop spans 17 amino acids. V lost 4 bases and J 6 bases, leaving 20 bases between the germline ends. The CDR3 DNA reads as TGCGCCAGCAGCCTTGAATTCCAACAGGGAACTAATTCACCCCTCCACTTT. Its translation is CASSLEFQQGTNSPLHF.

The chain combines TRBV19 with TRBJ1-4; no firm D call. From germline, CDR1 is LNHDA and CDR2 SQIVND (reference sequence). The CDR3 has 14 residues. Trimming took 8 bases from V and 10 from J, leaving 20 bases between them. The CDR3 spells CASSDPSKQRKLFF. Written as DNA, the CDR3 is TGTGCCAGTTCCGACCCTTCGAAACAGAGAAAACTGTTTTTT.

The V call is TRBV6-1, the J call TRBJ1-2, with D hard to call. Deletions cut 2 bases from V and 5 bases from J, with 12 bases between. This CDR3 comprises 14 residues. Germline CDR1 MNHNS, CDR2 SASEGT. The CDR3 loop reads CASSEYGGLYGYTF. CDR3 bases: TGTGCCAGCAGTGAATACGGAGGATTGTATGGCTACACCTTC.

V and J are TRBV28 and TRBJ2-1; perhaps TRBD1 as D (5 bases). The CDR3 length is 14 residues. V gave up 3 bases and J gave up 2 bases, with 8 bases separating them. Germline V gene sequence: CDR1 MDHEN, CDR2 SYDVKM. Here the CDR3 DNA reads TGTGCCAGCAGTTTGGGGCAGACCTACAATGAGCAGTTCTTC. This translates into CASSLGQTYNEQFF. The whole variable domain, filled in from reference TRBV28 and TRBJ2-1, reads DVKVTQSSRYLVKRTGEKVFLECVQDMDHENMFWYRQDPGLGLRLIYFSYDVKMKEKGDIPEGYSVSREKKERFSLILESASTNQTSMYLCASSLGQTYNEQFFGPGTRLTVL.

This clone was found once. The chain employs TRBV5-1 and TRBJ2-1; 12 nucleotides align to TRBD1. Germline V gene lookup returns CDR1 SGHRS and CDR2 YFSETQ. V shed 3 bases, J shed 6 bases, and the junction held 7 bases outside the gene matches. The CDR3 is 16 residues long. The DNA for the CDR3 is TGCGCCAGCAGCTCACAACCGGGACAGGGGGCCAATGAGCAGTTCTTC. This codes for CASSSQPGQGANEQFF.

This chain uses TRBV6-1 with TRBJ1-6; 9 bases are a match to TRBD1. Germline assignment: CDR1 MNHNS and CDR2 SASEGT. The CDR3 is 14 residues long. The J segment lost 7 bases and the V segment lost 3 bases, leaving 1 base of the junction unmatched. The CDR3 region is CASSDGQGNSPLHF. CDR3 DNA: TGTGCCAGCAGTGACGGACAGGGGAATTCACCCCTCCACTTT.

In its sample, this clone was seen once. The rearrangement links TRBV6-5 to TRBJ1-1, with D uncertain. The CDR3 consists of 13 residues. V lost 2 bases, J lost 2 bases, and 6 bases lay in between. Germline V gene data show CDR1 as MNHEY and CDR2 as SVGAGI. CDR3 bases: TGTGCCAGCAGTTACAGCATAAACACTGAAGCTTTCTTT. The encoded protein is CASSYSINTEAFF.

This clone was seen a few times. Relative to the germline gene, one junction end is altered; a read error may explain this. J is TRBJ2-5 and V is TRBV7-7, with TRBD1 as a possible D gene (5 bases). The CDR3 is made up of 13 amino acids. Germline CDR1 SSHAT, CDR2 FNYEAQ (reference sequence). This chain's CDR3 is CASSPQGPETQYF. In DNA form, the CDR3 reads TGTGCTAGCAGCCCTCAGGGCCCGGAGACCCAGTACTTC.

This clone was seen just once. The J gene is TRBJ2-1, the V gene TRBV9, with D unclear. CDR3 length: 12 amino acids. From germline, CDR1 is SGDLS and CDR2 YYNGEE. The germline V and J ends were trimmed by 0 bases and 7 bases, with 5 bases remaining between them. This CDR3 reads CASSVGLNEQFF. In DNA, the CDR3 is TGTGCCAGCAGCGTAGGGCTTAATGAGCAGTTCTTC.

The J gene is TRBJ1-2, the V gene TRBV9; TRBD1 is a possible D gene (5 bases). Germline V lookup: CDR1 SGDLS, CDR2 YYNGEE. With 5 bases removed from V and 8 bases from J, the gap between germline ends came to 19 bases. This CDR3 comprises 14 residues. Written as DNA, the CDR3 is TGTGCCAGCAGGGCAAAGGAGGGACGTTGGGGCTACACCTTC. Protein: CASRAKEGRWGYTF.

This chain links TRBV28 with TRBJ2-7, with 8 bases aligning to TRBD1. J gave up 5 bases and V 6 bases, and 6 bases lay outside the gene matches. The CDR3 contains 13 residues. Germline assignment: CDR1 MDHEN and CDR2 SYDVKM. The CDR3 DNA is TGTGCCAGCAGGATGACAGGGGATGACGAGCAGTACTTC. Encoded protein: CASRMTGDDEQYF.

This chain joins TRBV7-8 and TRBJ2-2; TRBD2 might be the D (7 bases). CDR1 is SGHVS and CDR2 is FQNEAQ in the germline V gene. Trimming took off 4 bases at V and 7 bases at J, with 22 bases between the two ends. This CDR3 is built from 17 residues. The CDR3 region has the DNA TGTGCCAGCAGCTCGAGGGTCGGAGGGGGGGCTGGCGGGGAGCTGTTTTTT. This sequence encodes CASSSRVGGGAGGELFF.

The chain is built from TRBV18 and TRBJ1-1, with TRBD1 matching over 10 bases. Trimming cost V 6 bases and J 0 bases; bases outside gene matches: 4. The CDR3 is made up of 15 amino acids. The germline V gene encodes CDR1 KGHSH and CDR2 LQKENI. In DNA, the CDR3 is TGTGCCAGCTCCGGACAGGGGGTAATGAACACTGAAGCTTTCTTT. This encodes CASSGQGVMNTEAFF.

The CDR3 DNA reads as TGTGCCAGCTCGCACCCGGCCTCCGGACAGGGGGGTGAAAAACTGTTTTTT. The encoded protein is CASSHPASGQGGEKLFF. V gene TRBV18 combines with J gene TRBJ1-4, with 10 bases that match TRBD1. The germline CDR1 and CDR2 sequences are KGHSH and LQKENI. J gave up 7 bases and V 6 bases, and 14 bases lay outside the gene matches. The CDR3 runs 17 residues.

To note about this clone: One junction end does not reproduce the germline sequence, and a read error may be involved. The chain combines TRBV6-1 with TRBJ2-7, with TRBD2 matching over 7 bases. The CDR3 totals 12 residues. The germline V gene has CDR1 MNHNS and CDR2 SASEGT. The CDR3 is CASSEALASGFF. DNA of the CDR3: TGTGCCAGCAGTGAAGCGCTAGCTAGCGGTTTCTTC.

This clone was picked up one time. The chain is built from TRBV5-4 and TRBJ2-7, with 7 nucleotides matching TRBD1. Per the germline V gene, CDR1 is SGHNT and CDR2 is YYREEE (reference sequence). Germline trimming cut 3 bases from V and 0 bases from J; bases unmatched to any gene: 6. CDR3 length equals 15 residues. The CDR3 DNA reads as TGTGCCAGCAGCTCGGGACAGAGGAGCTCCTACGAGCAGTACTTC. Protein: CASSSGQRSSYEQYF.

This clone was observed once. This sequence joins TRBV11-2 and TRBJ2-1, with 10 bases matching TRBD2. Germline V lookup: CDR1 SGHAT, CDR2 FQNNGV. The CDR3 spans 17 residues. V was pared by 1 base and J by 3 bases, with 6 bases of the junction left unmatched. The CDR3 DNA is TGTGCCAGCAGCTTAGGGACTAGCGGTCGTTACTACAATGAGCAGTTCTTC. It yields the protein CASSLGTSGRYYNEQFF.